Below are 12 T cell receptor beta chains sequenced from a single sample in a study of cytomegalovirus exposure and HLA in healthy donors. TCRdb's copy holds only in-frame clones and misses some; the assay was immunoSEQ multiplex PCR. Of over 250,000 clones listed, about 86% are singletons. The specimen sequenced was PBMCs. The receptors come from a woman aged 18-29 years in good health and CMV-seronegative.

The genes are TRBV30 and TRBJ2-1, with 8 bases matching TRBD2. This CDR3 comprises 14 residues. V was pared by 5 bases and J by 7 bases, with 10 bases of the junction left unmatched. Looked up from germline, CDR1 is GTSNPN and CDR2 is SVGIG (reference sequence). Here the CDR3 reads CAWVPPAGGNEQFF. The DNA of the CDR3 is TGTGCCTGGGTGCCACCGGCGGGAGGAAATGAGCAGTTCTTC.

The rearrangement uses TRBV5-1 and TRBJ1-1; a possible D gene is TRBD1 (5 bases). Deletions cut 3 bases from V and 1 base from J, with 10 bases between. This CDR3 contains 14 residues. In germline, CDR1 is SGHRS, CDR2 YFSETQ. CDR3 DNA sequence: TGCGCCAGCAGCTCCGGACAACAGAACACTGAAGCTTTCTTT. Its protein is CASSSGQQNTEAFF. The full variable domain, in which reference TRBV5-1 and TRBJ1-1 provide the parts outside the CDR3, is KAGVTQTPRYLIKTRGQQVTLSCSPISGHRSVSWYQQTPGQGLQFLFEYFSETQRNKGNFPGRFSGRQFSNSRSEMNVSTLELGDSALYLCASSSGQQNTEAFFGQGTRLTVV.

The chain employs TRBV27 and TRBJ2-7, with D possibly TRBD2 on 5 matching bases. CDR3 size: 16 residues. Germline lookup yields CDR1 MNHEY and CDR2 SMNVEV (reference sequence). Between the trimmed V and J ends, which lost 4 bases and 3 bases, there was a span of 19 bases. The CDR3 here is CASSSLTGNPIYEQYF. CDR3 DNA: TGTGCCAGCAGTTCCCTCACGGGGAACCCAATCTACGAGCAGTACTTC.

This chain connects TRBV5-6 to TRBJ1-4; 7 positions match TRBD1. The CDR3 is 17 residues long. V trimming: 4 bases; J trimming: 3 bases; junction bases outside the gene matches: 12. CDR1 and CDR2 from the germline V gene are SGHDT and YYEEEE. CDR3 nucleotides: TGTGCCAGCAGCCCAACAAAGGACAGGTTGCCTAATGAAAAACTGTTTTTT. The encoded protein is CASSPTKDRLPNEKLFF.

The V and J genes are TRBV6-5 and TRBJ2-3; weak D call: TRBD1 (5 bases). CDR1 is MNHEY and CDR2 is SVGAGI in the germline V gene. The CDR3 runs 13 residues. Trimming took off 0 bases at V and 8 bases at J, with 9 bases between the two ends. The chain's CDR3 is CASSYSKDSTQYF. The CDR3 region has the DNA TGTGCCAGCAGTTACTCGAAAGACAGTACGCAGTATTTT.

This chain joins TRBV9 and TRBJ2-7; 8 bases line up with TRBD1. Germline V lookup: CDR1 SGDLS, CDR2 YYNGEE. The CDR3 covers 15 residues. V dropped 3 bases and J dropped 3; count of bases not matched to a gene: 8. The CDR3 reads CASSERQGFFYEQYF. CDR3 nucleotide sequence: TGTGCCAGCAGCGAACGACAGGGGTTTTTCTACGAGCAGTACTTC. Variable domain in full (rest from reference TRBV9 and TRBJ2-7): DSGVTQTPKHLITATGQRVTLRCSPRSGDLSVYWYQQSLDQGLQFLIQYYNGEERAKGNILERFSAQQFPDLHSELNLSSLELGDSALYFCASSERQGFFYEQYFGPGTRLTVT.

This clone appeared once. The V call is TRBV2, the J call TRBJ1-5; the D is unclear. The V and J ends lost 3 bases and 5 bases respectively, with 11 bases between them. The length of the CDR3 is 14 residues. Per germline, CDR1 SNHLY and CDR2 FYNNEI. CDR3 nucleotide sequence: TGTGCCAGCAGTGAGAGGAGGGCGGATCAGCCCCAGCATTTT. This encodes CASSERRADQPQHF.

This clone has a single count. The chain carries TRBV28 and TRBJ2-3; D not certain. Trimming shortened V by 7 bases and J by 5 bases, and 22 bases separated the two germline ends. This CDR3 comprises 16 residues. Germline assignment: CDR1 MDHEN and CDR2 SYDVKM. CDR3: CASTLAIAREKDTQYF. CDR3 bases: TGTGCCAGCACCCTGGCGATAGCACGAGAAAAAGATACGCAGTATTTT.

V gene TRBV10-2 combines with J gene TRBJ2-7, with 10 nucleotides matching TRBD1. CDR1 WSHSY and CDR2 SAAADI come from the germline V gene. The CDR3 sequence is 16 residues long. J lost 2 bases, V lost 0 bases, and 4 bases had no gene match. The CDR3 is CASSESGGQGAYEQYF. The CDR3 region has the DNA TGCGCCAGCAGTGAGTCGGGCGGACAGGGGGCCTACGAGCAGTACTTC.

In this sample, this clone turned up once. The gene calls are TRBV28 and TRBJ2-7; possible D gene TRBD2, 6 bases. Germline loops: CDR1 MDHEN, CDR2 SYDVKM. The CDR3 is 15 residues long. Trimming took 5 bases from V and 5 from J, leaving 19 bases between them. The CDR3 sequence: CASSPPGSRDHEQYF. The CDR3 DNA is TGTGCCAGCAGTCCCCCCGGGAGCAGGGACCACGAGCAGTACTTC.

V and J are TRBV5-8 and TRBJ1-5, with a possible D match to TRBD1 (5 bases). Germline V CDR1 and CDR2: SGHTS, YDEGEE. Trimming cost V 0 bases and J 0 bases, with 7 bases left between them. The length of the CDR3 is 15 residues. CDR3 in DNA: TGTGCCAGCAGCTTGGGACAGTATAGCAATCAGCCCCAGCATTTT. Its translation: CASSLGQYSNQPQHF.

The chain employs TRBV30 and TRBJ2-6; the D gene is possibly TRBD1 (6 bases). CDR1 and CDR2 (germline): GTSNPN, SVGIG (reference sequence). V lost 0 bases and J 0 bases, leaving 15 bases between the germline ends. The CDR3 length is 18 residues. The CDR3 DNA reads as TGTGCCTGGAGTGTACTTCGGGGCAGGGGCTCTGGGGCCAACGTCCTGACTTTC. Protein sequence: CAWSVLRGRGSGANVLTF.